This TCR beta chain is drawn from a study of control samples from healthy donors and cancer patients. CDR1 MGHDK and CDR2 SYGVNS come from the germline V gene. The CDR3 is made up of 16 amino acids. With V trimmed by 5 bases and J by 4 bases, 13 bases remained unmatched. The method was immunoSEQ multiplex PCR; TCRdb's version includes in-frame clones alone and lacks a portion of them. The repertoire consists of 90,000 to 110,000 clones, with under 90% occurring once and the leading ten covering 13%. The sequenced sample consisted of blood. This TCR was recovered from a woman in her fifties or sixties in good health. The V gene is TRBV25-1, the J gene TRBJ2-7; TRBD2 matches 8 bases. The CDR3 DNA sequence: TGTGCCAGCAGTCCCCCCGGGGGGGGCCATCCGTACGAGCAGTACTTC. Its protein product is CASSPPGGGHPYEQYF.